The 7 T cell receptor beta chains below all came from one sample that was sequenced in a study of T-cell reconstitution after alpha-beta-depleted transplantation in children. Unique molecular identifiers were incorporated into the prepared TCRbeta library. TCRdb used MiXCR to reprocess the PCR reads, holding one entry per CDR3 protein. The table records hundreds of thousands of distinct CDR3 sequences, approximately 12% of them present only once. The sequenced sample was PBMCs, mostly from graft donor cells, obtained 360 days after TCRalphabeta/CD19-depleted stem cell transplant. Every receptor here comes from a male patient under 18 who had a stem cell transplant for acute myeloid leukemia, so the T cells may come from the graft donor.

This clonotype was found many times. DNA of the CDR3: TGTGCCAGCAGTTTATCGTCAGGGAGGCGCTACGAGCAGTACTTC. Translated, it gives CASSLSSGRRYEQYF. The chain is built from TRBV27 and TRBJ2-7; D is perhaps TRBD2 (6 bases). Germline values: CDR1 MNHEY, CDR2 SMNVEV (reference sequence). Trimming stripped 0 bases from V and 3 bases from J, with 12 bases between. The CDR3 runs to 15 residues.

DNA of the CDR3: TGTGCCAGCAGTTTATTTCACCTGGTGAGCTACGAGCAGTACTTC. Protein: CASSLFHLVSYEQYF. The V call is TRBV28, the J call TRBJ2-7, with D unclear. This CDR3 spans 15 amino acids. V was clipped by 1 base and J by 3 bases, with 13 bases between them. Per the germline V gene, CDR1 is MDHEN and CDR2 is SYDVKM.

This clonotype was seen a few times. The chain has TRBV4-3 and TRBJ2-5; either TRBD1 or TRBD2 may supply D (5 bases each). CDR1 is LGHNA and CDR2 is YSLEER in the germline V gene. V was clipped by 2 bases and J by 1 base, with 17 bases between them. This CDR3 comprises 17 residues. CDR3 sequence: CASSQLGTRGAQETQYF. The DNA of the CDR3 is TGCGCCAGCAGCCAACTCGGGACCAGAGGGGCCCAAGAGACCCAGTACTTC.

This clonotype showed up just a few times. V and J are TRBV18 and TRBJ2-5; the D gene is possibly TRBD1 (5 bases). Looked up from germline, CDR1 is KGHSH and CDR2 is LQKENI. V was cut by 4 bases and J by 0 bases, with 12 bases left in between. The CDR3 is 15 residues long. DNA of the CDR3: TGTGCCAGCTCACGGCTACGGACATACCAAGAGACCCAGTACTTC. This codes for CASSRLRTYQETQYF.

This chain joins TRBV12-3 or TRBV12-4 and TRBJ2-7, with D uncertain. CDR3 length: 13 residues. V shed 4 bases and J shed 2 bases, with 9 bases lying between them. CDR3 in DNA: TGTGCCAGCAGTTCCCAGGCAACCTACGAGCAGTACTTC. Protein: CASSSQATYEQYF.

This clonotype was seen repeatedly, ten times or more. V usage is TRBV20-1 and J usage is TRBJ2-7; D is ambiguous. Germline lookup yields CDR1 DFQATT and CDR2 SNEGSKA (reference sequence). The CDR3 loop spans 13 amino acids. Trimming cost V 5 bases and J 4 bases, with 15 bases left between them. CDR3: CSAYRDVAYEQYF. CDR3 coding DNA: TGCAGTGCTTATCGCGATGTAGCTTACGAGCAGTACTTC.

The table lists this clonotype with a few counts. The chain links TRBV18 to TRBJ2-7; 11 bases align to TRBD1. CDR1 and CDR2 (germline): KGHSH, LQKENI. This CDR3 spans 15 amino acids. Trimming cost V 1 base and J 3 bases; bases outside gene matches: 2. Here the CDR3 reads CASSPLGTGGYEQYF. The CDR3, as DNA: TGTGCCAGCTCACCACTCGGGACAGGGGGCTACGAGCAGTACTTC.